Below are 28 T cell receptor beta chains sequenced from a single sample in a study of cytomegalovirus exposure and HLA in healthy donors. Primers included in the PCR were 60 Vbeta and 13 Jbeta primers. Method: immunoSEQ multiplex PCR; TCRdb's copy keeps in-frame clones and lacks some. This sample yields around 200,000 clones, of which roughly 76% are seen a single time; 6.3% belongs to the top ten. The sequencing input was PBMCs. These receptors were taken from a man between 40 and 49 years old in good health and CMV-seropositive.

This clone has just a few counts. The chain's CDR3 is CASSLGRALGGWYQETQYF. CDR3 sequence (DNA): TGTGCCAGCAGCCTCGGCAGGGCCCTAGGGGGTTGGTACCAAGAGACCCAGTACTTC. The chain is built from TRBV5-4 and TRBJ2-5; D may be TRBD1 (6 bases). The CDR3 is 19 amino acids. Germline CDR1 is SGHNT and CDR2 is YYREEE (reference sequence). Trimming shortened V by 4 bases and J by 0 bases, and 25 bases separated the two germline ends.

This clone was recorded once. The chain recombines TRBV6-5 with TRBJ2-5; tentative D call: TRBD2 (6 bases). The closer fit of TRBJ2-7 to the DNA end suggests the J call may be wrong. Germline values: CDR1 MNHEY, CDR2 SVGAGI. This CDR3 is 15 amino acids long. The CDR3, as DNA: TGTGCCAGCAAGTTGGGGGGTTTGGGGGACTACGAGCAGTACTTC. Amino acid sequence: CASKLGGLGDYEQYF.

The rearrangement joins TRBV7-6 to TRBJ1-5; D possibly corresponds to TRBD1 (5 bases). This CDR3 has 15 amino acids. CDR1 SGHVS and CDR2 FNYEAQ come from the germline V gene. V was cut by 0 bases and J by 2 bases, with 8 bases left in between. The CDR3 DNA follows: TGTGCCAGCAGCTTAGCGGGGGGACGCAATCAGCCCCAGCATTTT. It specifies CASSLAGGRNQPQHF.

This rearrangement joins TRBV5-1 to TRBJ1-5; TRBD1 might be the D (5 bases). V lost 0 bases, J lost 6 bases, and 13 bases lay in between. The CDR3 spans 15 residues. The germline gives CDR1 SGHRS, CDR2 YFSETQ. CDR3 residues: CASSLAPGLGQPQHF. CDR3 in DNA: TGCGCCAGCAGCTTGGCCCCAGGGTTGGGTCAGCCCCAGCATTTT.

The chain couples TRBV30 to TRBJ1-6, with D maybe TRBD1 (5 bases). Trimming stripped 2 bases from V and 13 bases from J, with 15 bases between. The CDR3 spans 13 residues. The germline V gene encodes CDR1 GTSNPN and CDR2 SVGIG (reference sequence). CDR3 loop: CAWSMDTVPPLHF. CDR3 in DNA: TGTGCCTGGAGTATGGACACTGTGCCGCCCCTCCACTTT.

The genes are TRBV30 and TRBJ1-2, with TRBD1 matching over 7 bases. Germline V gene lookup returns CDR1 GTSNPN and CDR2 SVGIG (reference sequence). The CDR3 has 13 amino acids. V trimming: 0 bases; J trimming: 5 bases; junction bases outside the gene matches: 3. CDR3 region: CAWSVQQGYGYTF. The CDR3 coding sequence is TGTGCCTGGAGTGTACAACAGGGGTATGGCTACACCTTC.

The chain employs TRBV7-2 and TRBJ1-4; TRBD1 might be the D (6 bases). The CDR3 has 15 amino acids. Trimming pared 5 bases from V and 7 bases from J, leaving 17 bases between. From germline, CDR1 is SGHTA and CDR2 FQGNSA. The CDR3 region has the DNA TGTGCCAGCAGCATAAACAGGGTCGGGGCTGAAAAACTGTTTTTT. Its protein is CASSINRVGAEKLFF.

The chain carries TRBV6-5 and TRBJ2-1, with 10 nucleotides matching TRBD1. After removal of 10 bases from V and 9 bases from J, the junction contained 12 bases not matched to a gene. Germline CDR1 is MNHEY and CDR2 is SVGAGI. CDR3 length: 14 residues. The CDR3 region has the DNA TGTGCCACTCTCCGGGGACAGGGGCCGACTGAGCAGTTCTTC. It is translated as CATLRGQGPTEQFF.

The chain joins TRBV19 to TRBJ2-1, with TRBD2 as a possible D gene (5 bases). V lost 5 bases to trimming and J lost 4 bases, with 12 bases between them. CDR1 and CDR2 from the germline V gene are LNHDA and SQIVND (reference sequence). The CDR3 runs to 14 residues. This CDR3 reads CASSLGSGYNEQFF. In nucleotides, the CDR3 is TGTGCCAGTAGTTTGGGCAGCGGATACAATGAGCAGTTCTTC.

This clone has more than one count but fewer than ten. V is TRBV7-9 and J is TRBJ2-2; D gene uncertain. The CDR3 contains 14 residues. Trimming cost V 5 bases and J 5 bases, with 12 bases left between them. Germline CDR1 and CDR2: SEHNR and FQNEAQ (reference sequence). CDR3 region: CASSPDMRTGELFF. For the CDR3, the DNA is TGTGCCAGCAGCCCGGATATGCGGACCGGGGAGCTGTTTTTT.

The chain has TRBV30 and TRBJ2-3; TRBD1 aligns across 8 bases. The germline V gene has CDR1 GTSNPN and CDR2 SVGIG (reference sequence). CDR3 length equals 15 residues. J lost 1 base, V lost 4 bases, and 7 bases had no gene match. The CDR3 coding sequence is TGTGCCTGGAAACAGCCGGGACAGGGCACAGATACGCAGTATTTT. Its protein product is CAWKQPGQGTDTQYF. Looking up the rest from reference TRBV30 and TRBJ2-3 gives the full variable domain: SQTIHQWPATLVQPVGSPLSLECTVEGTSNPNLYWYRQAAGRGLQLLFYSVGIGQISSEVPQNLSASRPQDRQFILSSKKLLLSDSGFYLCAWKQPGQGTDTQYFGPGTRLTVL.

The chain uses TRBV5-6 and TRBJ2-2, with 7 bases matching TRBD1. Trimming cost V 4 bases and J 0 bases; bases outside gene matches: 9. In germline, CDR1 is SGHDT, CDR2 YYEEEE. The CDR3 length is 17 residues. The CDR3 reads CASSTFRDRTNTGELFF. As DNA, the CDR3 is TGTGCCAGCAGCACCTTCCGGGACAGAACGAACACCGGGGAGCTGTTTTTT.

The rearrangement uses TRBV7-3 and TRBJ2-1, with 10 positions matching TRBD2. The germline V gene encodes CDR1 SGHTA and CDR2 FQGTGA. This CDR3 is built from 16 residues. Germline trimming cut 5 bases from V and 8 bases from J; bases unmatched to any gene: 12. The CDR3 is CASSRDPSGGRHEQFF. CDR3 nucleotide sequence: TGTGCCAGCAGCAGGGACCCTAGCGGGGGCAGGCATGAGCAGTTCTTC.

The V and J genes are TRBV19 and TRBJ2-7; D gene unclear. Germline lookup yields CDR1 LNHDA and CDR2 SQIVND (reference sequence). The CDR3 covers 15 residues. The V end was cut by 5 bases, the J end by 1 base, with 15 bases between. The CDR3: CASSRTTAGSYEQYF. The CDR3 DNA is TGTGCCAGTAGTCGTACAACGGCAGGTTCCTACGAGCAGTACTTC. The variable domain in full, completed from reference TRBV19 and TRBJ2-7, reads DGGITQSPKYLFRKEGQNVTLSCEQNLNHDAMYWYRQDPGQGLRLIYYSQIVNDFQKGDIAEGYSVSREKKESFPLTVTSAQKNPTAFYLCASSRTTAGSYEQYFGPGTRLTVT.

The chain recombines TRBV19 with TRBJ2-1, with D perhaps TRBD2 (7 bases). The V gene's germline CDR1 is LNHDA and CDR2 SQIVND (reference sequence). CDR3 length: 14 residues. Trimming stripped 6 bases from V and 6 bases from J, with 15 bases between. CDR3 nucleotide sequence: TGTGCCAGTAGGTGGGGGGGGCCGGGCAATGAGCAGTTCTTC. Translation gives CASRWGGPGNEQFF.

The CDR3 bases are TGTGCCAGCAGTGCAGGGACAGGGGGTGAGCAGTTCTTC. The encoded protein is CASSAGTGGEQFF. The chain carries TRBV25-1 and TRBJ2-1, with 11 bases identical to TRBD1. The CDR3 sequence is 13 residues long. V was clipped by 4 bases and J by 9 bases; unmatched bases: 2. Germline V gives CDR1 MGHDK, CDR2 SYGVNS.

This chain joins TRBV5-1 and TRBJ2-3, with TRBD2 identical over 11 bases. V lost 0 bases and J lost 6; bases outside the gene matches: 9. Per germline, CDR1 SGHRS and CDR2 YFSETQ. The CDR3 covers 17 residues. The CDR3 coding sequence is TGCGCCAGCAGCTTGGACCTTAGCGGGGGGGCCCTGGATACGCAGTATTTT. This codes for CASSLDLSGGALDTQYF. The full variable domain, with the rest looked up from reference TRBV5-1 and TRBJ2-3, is KAGVTQTPRYLIKTRGQQVTLSCSPISGHRSVSWYQQTPGQGLQFLFEYFSETQRNKGNFPGRFSGRQFSNSRSEMNVSTLELGDSALYLCASSLDLSGGALDTQYFGPGTRLTVL.

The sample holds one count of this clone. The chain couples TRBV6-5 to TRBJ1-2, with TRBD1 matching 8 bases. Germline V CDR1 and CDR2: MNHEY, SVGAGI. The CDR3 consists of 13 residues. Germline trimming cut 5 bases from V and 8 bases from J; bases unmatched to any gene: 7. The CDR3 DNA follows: TGTGCCAGCAGTCTTGGACAGGGCGAGGGCTACACCTTC. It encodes CASSLGQGEGYTF.

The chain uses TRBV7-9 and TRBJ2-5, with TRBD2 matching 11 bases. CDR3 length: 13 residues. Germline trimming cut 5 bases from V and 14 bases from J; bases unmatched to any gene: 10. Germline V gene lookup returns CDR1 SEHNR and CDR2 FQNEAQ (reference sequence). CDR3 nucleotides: TGTGCCAGCAGCGGGACTAGCGGACCCGTACTATACTTC. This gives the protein CASSGTSGPVLYF.

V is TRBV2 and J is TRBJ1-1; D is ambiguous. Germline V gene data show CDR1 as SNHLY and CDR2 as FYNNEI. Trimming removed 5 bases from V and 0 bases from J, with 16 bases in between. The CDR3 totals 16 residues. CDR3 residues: CASSSKEATMNTEAFF. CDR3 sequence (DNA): TGTGCCAGCAGTTCTAAAGAGGCCACCATGAACACTGAAGCTTTCTTT.

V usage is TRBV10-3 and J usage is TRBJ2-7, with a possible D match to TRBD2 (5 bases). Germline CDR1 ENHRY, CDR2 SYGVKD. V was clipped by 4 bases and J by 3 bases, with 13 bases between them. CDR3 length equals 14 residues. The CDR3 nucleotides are TGTGCCATCAGTGTAAGTCCTGGAGGCTACGAGCAGTACTTC. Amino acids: CAISVSPGGYEQYF.

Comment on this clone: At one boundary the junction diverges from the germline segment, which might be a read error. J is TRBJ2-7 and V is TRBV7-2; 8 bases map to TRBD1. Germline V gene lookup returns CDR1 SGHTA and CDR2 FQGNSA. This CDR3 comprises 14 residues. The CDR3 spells CASSLAGQAYEQYF. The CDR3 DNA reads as TGTGCCAGCAGCTTGGCGGGACAGGCTTACGAACAGTACTTC.

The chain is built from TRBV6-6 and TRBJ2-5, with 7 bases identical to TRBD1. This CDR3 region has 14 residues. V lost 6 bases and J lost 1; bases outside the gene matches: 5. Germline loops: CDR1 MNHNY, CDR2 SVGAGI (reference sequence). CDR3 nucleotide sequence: TGTGCCAGCAGAGGGACAGCTACCCAAGAGACCCAGTACTTC. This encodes CASRGTATQETQYF.

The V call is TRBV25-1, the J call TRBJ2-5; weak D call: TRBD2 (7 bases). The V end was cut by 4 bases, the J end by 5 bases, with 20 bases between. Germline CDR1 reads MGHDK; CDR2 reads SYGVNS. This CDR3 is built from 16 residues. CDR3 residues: CASSGIGGAAKETQYF. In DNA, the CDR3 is TGTGCCAGCAGTGGAATTGGGGGGGCGGCAAAGGAGACCCAGTACTTC. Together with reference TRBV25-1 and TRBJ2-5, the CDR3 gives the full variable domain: EADIYQTPRYLVIGTGKKITLECSQTMGHDKMYWYQQDPGMELHLIHYSYGVNSTEKGDLSSESTVSRIRTEHFPLTLESARPSHTSQYLCASSGIGGAAKETQYFGPGTRLLVL.

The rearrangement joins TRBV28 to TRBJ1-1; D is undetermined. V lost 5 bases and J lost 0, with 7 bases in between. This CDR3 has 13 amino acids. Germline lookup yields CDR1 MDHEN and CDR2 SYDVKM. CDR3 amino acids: CASSPSLNTEAFF. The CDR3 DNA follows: TGTGCCAGCAGTCCCTCCTTGAACACTGAAGCTTTCTTT. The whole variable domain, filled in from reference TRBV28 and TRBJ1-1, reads DVKVTQSSRYLVKRTGEKVFLECVQDMDHENMFWYRQDPGLGLRLIYFSYDVKMKEKGDIPEGYSVSREKKERFSLILESASTNQTSMYLCASSPSLNTEAFFGQGTRLTVV.

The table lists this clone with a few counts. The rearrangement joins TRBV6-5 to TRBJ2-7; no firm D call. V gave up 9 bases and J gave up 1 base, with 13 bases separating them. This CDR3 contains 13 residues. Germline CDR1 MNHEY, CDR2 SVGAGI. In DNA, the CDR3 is TGTGCCAGTACTCCGTACAGTTCCTACGAGCAGTACTTC. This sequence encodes CASTPYSSYEQYF.

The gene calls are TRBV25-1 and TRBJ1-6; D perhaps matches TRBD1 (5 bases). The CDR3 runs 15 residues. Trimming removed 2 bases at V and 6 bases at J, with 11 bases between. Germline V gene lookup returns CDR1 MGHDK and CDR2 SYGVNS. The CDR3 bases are TGTGCCAGCAGTGAAGCAAAGGGGATTAATTCACCCCTCCACTTT. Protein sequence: CASSEAKGINSPLHF.

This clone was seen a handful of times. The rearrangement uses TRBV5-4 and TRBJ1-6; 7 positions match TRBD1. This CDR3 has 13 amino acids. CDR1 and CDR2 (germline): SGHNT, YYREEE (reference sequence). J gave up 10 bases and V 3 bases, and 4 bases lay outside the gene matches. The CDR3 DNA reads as TGTGCCAGCAGCTCTCAGGGGGTCTCACCCCTCCACTTT. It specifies CASSSQGVSPLHF.